This T cell receptor (beta chain) was obtained from a study of blood T cell repertoires in COVID-19. Turning to the study itself: Some COVID-19 samples were acute and others convalescent; all came from the United States, Italy and Spain.

V shed 8 bases and J 4 bases; nucleotides not matched to a gene: 9. The CDR3 has 15 residues. Germline values: CDR1 SNHLY, CDR2 FYNNEI. Repertoires were generated with immunoSEQ multiplex PCR, while TCRdb's copy carries only in-frame clones and drops some. This sample carries approximately 49,000 clones, roughly 88% of them seen once, and the ten largest clones take roughly 3%. The sequencing input was peripheral blood. The clonotype comes from a man aged 50 or older with active COVID-19. The chain couples TRBV2 to TRBJ2-3, with TRBD2 matching 10 bases. The CDR3 protein is CASLSSGRVPDTQYF. CDR3 nucleotides: TGTGCCAGCCTGTCGAGCGGGAGGGTCCCAGATACGCAGTATTTT.